This passage covers 7 T cell receptor beta chains from one sample sequenced in a study of blood T cell repertoires in COVID-19. Measured with immunoSEQ multiplex PCR; TCRdb has only the in-frame clones, and not every one. The table shows roughly 420,000 clones, with over 75% occurring only once. The sample comprised PBMCs or T cells enriched from blood (not recorded which). These receptors were obtained from a woman under 40 with acute COVID-19.

The gene calls are TRBV5-6 and TRBJ1-1, with D unresolved. Germline lookup yields CDR1 SGHDT and CDR2 YYEEEE. The CDR3 has 15 amino acids. V dropped 0 bases and J dropped 0 bases, with 9 bases sitting between them. CDR3 sequence (DNA): TGTGCCAGCAGCTTGGCTGCGGGGTTGAACACTGAAGCTTTCTTT. Translating gives CASSLAAGLNTEAFF. Full variable domain (outside the CDR3, taken from reference TRBV5-6 and TRBJ1-1): DAGVTQSPTHLIKTRGQQVTLRCSPKSGHDTVSWYQQALGQGPQFIFQYYEEEERQRGNFPDRFSGHQFPNYSSELNVNALLLGDSALYLCASSLAAGLNTEAFFGQGTRLTVV.

J is TRBJ1-1 and V is TRBV2, with D tentatively TRBD1 (6 bases). The CDR3 consists of 14 residues. Per the germline V gene, CDR1 is SNHLY and CDR2 is FYNNEI. Trimming shortened V by 2 bases and J by 3 bases, and 10 bases separated the two germline ends. The CDR3 sequence is CASSEIGGYTEAFF. DNA of the CDR3: TGTGCCAGCAGTGAAATTGGGGGCTACACTGAAGCTTTCTTT.

CDR3 coding DNA: TGTGCCATCGTCGAGGCGGTGAACACTGAAGCTTTCTTT. This sequence encodes CAIVEAVNTEAFF. J is TRBJ1-1 and V is TRBV10-3; D gene unclear. Trimming removed 8 bases from V and 0 bases from J, with 10 bases in between. CDR1 ENHRY and CDR2 SYGVKD come from the germline V gene. CDR3 length: 13 residues.

The chain combines TRBV21-1 with TRBJ2-4; the table gives TRBD2 as D, unverified against the DNA. TRBV21-1 is shown as a pseudogene. This CDR3 is built from 14 residues. CDR3 DNA sequence: TGTGCCAGCAGCGAGCGGGGGAACAAAAACATTCAGTACTTC. This sequence encodes CASSERGNKNIQYF.

This chain uses TRBV7-3 with TRBJ2-1, with 9 positions matching TRBD1. Germline V gene lookup returns CDR1 SGHTA and CDR2 FQGTGA. V gave up 5 bases and J gave up 6 bases; unmatched junction bases: 11. The CDR3 has 16 amino acids. CDR3 nucleotide sequence: TGTGCCAGCAGCGTAAACCGGGACAGGGTCCCCAATGAGCAGTTCTTC. It is translated as CASSVNRDRVPNEQFF.

This clone was detected a few times. The chain recombines TRBV28 with TRBJ1-2; TRBD1 is a possible D gene (6 bases). Trimming pared 3 bases from V and 4 bases from J, leaving 9 bases between. Germline CDR1 is MDHEN and CDR2 is SYDVKM. The CDR3 loop spans 13 amino acids. The CDR3, as DNA: TGTGCCAGCAGTTTTAGGGGGGGCTATGGCTACACCTTC. Translating it yields CASSFRGGYGYTF.

V is TRBV11-2 and J is TRBJ1-1, with 8 bases fitting TRBD1. The CDR3 is 15 amino acids. Trimming at V came to 4 bases and at J to 5 bases, leaving 9 bases not matched to a gene. The germline gives CDR1 SGHAT, CDR2 FQNNGV. The CDR3 nucleotides read TGTGCCAGCAGCTGGCGCGGACAGGGTCCTACTGAAGCTTTCTTT. Its protein product is CASSWRGQGPTEAFF.